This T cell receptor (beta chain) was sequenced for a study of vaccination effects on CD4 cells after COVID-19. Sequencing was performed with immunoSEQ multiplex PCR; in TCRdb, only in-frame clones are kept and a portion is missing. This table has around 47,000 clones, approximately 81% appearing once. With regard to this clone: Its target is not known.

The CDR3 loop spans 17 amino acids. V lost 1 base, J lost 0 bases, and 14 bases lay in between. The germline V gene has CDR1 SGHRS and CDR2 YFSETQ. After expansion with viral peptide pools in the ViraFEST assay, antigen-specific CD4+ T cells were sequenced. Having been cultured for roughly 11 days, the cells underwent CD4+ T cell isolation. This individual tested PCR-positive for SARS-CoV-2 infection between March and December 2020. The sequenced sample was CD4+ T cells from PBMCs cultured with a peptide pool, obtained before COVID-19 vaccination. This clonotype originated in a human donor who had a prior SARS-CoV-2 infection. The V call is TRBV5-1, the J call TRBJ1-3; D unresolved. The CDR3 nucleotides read TGCGCCAGCAGCTTGAATATAGGGCTGACCTCTGGAAACACCATATATTTT. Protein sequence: CASSLNIGLTSGNTIYF.